This T cell receptor beta chain stems from a study of graft-versus-host responses after intestinal transplantation. Findings and limits, study-wide: Recipient-marrow GvH clones were detected, some having first appeared in ileum or blood. Maximum circulating GvH clone levels tracked with early post-transplant HvG decreases.

About this clone: Its antigen is not identified.

Only in-frame clones appear in the TCRdb table, and some are missing; sequencing was by immunoSEQ multiplex PCR. The sample holds around 90,000 clones, about nine tenths seen once. V dropped 5 bases and J dropped 3 bases, with 11 bases sitting between them. Germline lookup yields CDR1 SGHVS and CDR2 FQNEAQ. This CDR3 is built from 14 residues. The chain has TRBV7-8 and TRBJ1-3; D perhaps matches TRBD1 (6 bases). The receptor's source is a human donor who received an intestinal transplant. This specimen was unstimulated CD4+ T cells sorted from spleen or lymph node cells, taken before intestinal transplant. In DNA form, the CDR3 reads TGTGCCAGCAGCCGGACAGTCTTTGGAAACACCATATATTTT. Residues: CASSRTVFGNTIYF.